Shown below are 24 T cell receptor beta chains from a single sample sequenced in a study of blood T cell repertoires in COVID-19. Clones were sequenced by immunoSEQ multiplex PCR, and TCRdb holds only the in-frame ones, with some missing. Of roughly 380,000 clones listed, 89% are singletons. The sample taken for sequencing was peripheral blood. The receptors here all came from a woman between 40 and 50 years old with COVID-19, enrolled during active disease.

This sequence joins TRBV9 and TRBJ2-3; 14 bases map to TRBD2. Germline CDR1 reads SGDLS; CDR2 reads YYNGEE. The CDR3 has 18 amino acids. V gave up 4 bases and J gave up 0 bases; unmatched junction bases: 7. CDR3 in amino acids: CASSSGLAGEDSTDTQYF. CDR3 in DNA: TGTGCCAGCAGCTCGGGACTAGCGGGAGAGGATAGCACAGATACGCAGTATTTT.

The J gene is TRBJ1-3, the V gene TRBV19; 8 bases map to TRBD1. With V trimmed by 11 bases and J by 3 bases, 9 bases remained unmatched. The CDR3 sequence is 14 residues long. Per germline, CDR1 LNHDA and CDR2 SQIVND (reference sequence). The CDR3 DNA sequence: TGTGCCTCGTCCAGGGGGCGTGATGGAAACACCATATATTTT. Its protein product is CASSRGRDGNTIYF.

The chain combines TRBV4-1 with TRBJ1-5, with 9 nucleotides matching TRBD1. J gave up 7 bases and V 5 bases, and 6 bases lay outside the gene matches. The CDR3 loop spans 14 amino acids. The germline gives CDR1 MGHRA, CDR2 YSYEKL. For the CDR3, the DNA is TGCGCCAGCAGCTACAGGGGGCGAGGACAGCCCCAGCATTTT. Its protein is CASSYRGRGQPQHF.

In DNA form, the CDR3 reads TGTGCCAGCAGTTTCCCACTCCGGGACAGAGGTAACTACGAGCAGTACTTC. Its translation: CASSFPLRDRGNYEQYF. This sequence joins TRBV28 and TRBJ2-7, with 7 bases matching TRBD1. This CDR3 has 17 residues. Germline V lookup: CDR1 MDHEN, CDR2 SYDVKM. The V gene end was trimmed by 3 bases and the J gene end by 3 bases; junction bases not matched to a gene: 14.

This chain links TRBV28 with TRBJ2-2, with D possibly TRBD2 on 6 matching bases. CDR3 length equals 16 residues. Trimming cost V 0 bases and J 2 bases, with 10 bases left between them. Germline V lookup: CDR1 MDHEN, CDR2 SYDVKM. The CDR3 here is CASSLWAGGNTGELFF. In DNA, the CDR3 is TGTGCCAGCAGTTTATGGGCCGGGGGAAACACCGGGGAGCTGTTTTTT.

The rearrangement joins TRBV6-2 or TRBV6-3 to TRBJ2-3; possible D gene TRBD1, 6 bases. Germline V CDR1 and CDR2: MNHEY, SVGEGT. The CDR3 is 14 residues long. The V end was cut by 5 bases, the J end by 2 bases, with 11 bases between. The chain's CDR3 is CASSLDRTTDTQYF. The CDR3 DNA is TGTGCCAGCAGTCTCGACAGGACCACAGATACGCAGTATTTT.

This clone appeared a single time. V usage is TRBV6-6 and J usage is TRBJ2-3; 7 nucleotides line up with TRBD2. This CDR3 comprises 15 residues. The V and J ends lost 7 bases and 0 bases, in that order; junction bases with no gene match: 7. CDR1 is MNHNY, CDR2 SVGAGI, per germline (reference sequence). The CDR3 spells CASTIIGGSTDTQYF. CDR3 bases: TGTGCCAGCACGATTATCGGGGGGAGCACAGATACGCAGTATTTT.

The chain combines TRBV2 with TRBJ2-1, with 9 positions matching TRBD1. J was trimmed by 9 bases and V by 5 bases; bases with no gene match: 11. CDR1 and CDR2 from the germline V gene are SNHLY and FYNNEI. The CDR3 is 15 amino acids. The CDR3 here is CASSLPGDRVSEQFF. For the CDR3, the DNA is TGTGCCAGCAGTCTCCCCGGGGACAGGGTCAGTGAGCAGTTCTTC.

The chain employs TRBV28 and TRBJ2-5; TRBD1 matches at 7 bases. The J call is doubtful: the DNA matches TRBJ2-7 better. CDR3 length: 15 amino acids. CDR1 is MDHEN, CDR2 SYDVKM, per germline. The CDR3 nucleotides read TGTGCCGTTCAGCTAAACGCCCGGGACAGCAACGAGCAGTACTTC. It codes for CAVQLNARDSNEQYF.

The chain couples TRBV27 to TRBJ1-6; TRBD1 might be the D (6 bases). The V end lost 3 bases, the J end lost 7 bases, and 13 bases lay between the germline ends. CDR1 is MNHEY, CDR2 SMNVEV, per germline (reference sequence). This CDR3 has 15 amino acids. CDR3 nucleotide sequence: TGTGCCAGCAGTTTCCGTCGAACAGGGAATTCACCCCTCCACTTT. Protein sequence: CASSFRRTGNSPLHF.

This clone was recorded a few times. The chain couples TRBV19 to TRBJ1-5, with TRBD1 identical over 8 bases. Germline trimming cut 6 bases from V and 0 bases from J; bases unmatched to any gene: 4. Germline V gene sequence: CDR1 LNHDA, CDR2 SQIVND (reference sequence). The CDR3 runs 15 residues. The CDR3 protein is CASSWTGPSNQPQHF. CDR3 DNA: TGTGCCAGTAGCTGGACAGGGCCTAGCAATCAGCCCCAGCATTTT. Supplemented by reference TRBV19 and TRBJ1-5, the full variable domain reads DGGITQSPKYLFRKEGQNVTLSCEQNLNHDAMYWYRQDPGQGLRLIYYSQIVNDFQKGDIAEGYSVSREKKESFPLTVTSAQKNPTAFYLCASSWTGPSNQPQHFGDGTRLSIL.

This chain joins TRBV2 and TRBJ2-3, with TRBD2 matching 9 bases. Germline CDR1 SNHLY, CDR2 FYNNEI. With V trimmed by 4 bases and J by 0 bases, 5 bases remained unmatched. The CDR3 length is 16 residues. The CDR3 spells CASSVRSGGSTDTQYF. The CDR3 DNA reads as TGTGCCAGCAGTGTCCGTAGCGGGGGTAGCACAGATACGCAGTATTTT.

The genes are TRBV6-1 and TRBJ1-2; tentative D call: TRBD1 (5 bases). Germline V gene lookup returns CDR1 MNHNS and CDR2 SASEGT. V was clipped by 0 bases and J by 7 bases, with 9 bases between them. This CDR3 region has 13 residues. The chain's CDR3 is CASSEAGPFGYTF. The CDR3 DNA sequence: TGTGCCAGCAGTGAAGCGGGGCCTTTTGGCTACACCTTC.

The chain joins TRBV5-1 to TRBJ2-1; 10 bases fit TRBD2. The germline V gene has CDR1 SGHRS and CDR2 YFSETQ. V was pared by 2 bases and J by 7 bases, with 3 bases of the junction left unmatched. The CDR3 is 14 amino acids. CDR3 amino acids: CASSFGTSANEQFF. The CDR3 bases are TGCGCCAGCAGCTTTGGGACTAGCGCAAATGAGCAGTTCTTC.

The rearrangement links TRBV28 to TRBJ2-5, with 14 bases matching TRBD2. This CDR3 region has 19 residues. V trimming: 3 bases; J trimming: 1 base; junction bases outside the gene matches: 10. Germline loops: CDR1 MDHEN, CDR2 SYDVKM. The CDR3 here is CASSLTSGRAFSLQETQYF. The CDR3 DNA reads as TGTGCCAGCAGTTTGACTAGCGGGAGGGCCTTTAGTCTCCAAGAGACCCAGTACTTC. The whole variable domain, filled in from reference TRBV28 and TRBJ2-5, reads DVKVTQSSRYLVKRTGEKVFLECVQDMDHENMFWYRQDPGLGLRLIYFSYDVKMKEKGDIPEGYSVSREKKERFSLILESASTNQTSMYLCASSLTSGRAFSLQETQYFGPGTRLLVL.

The chain recombines TRBV5-4 with TRBJ1-4, with D possibly matching TRBD1 (5 bases). V was cut by 4 bases and J by 4 bases, with 14 bases left in between. Germline V lookup: CDR1 SGHNT, CDR2 YYREEE (reference sequence). CDR3 length: 15 residues. DNA of the CDR3: TGTGCCAGCAGCGGCCAGGGAGGAAATAATGAAAAACTGTTTTTT. It translates to CASSGQGGNNEKLFF. Looking up the rest from reference TRBV5-4 and TRBJ1-4 gives the full variable domain: ETGVTQSPTHLIKTRGQQVTLRCSSQSGHNTVSWYQQALGQGPQFIFQYYREEENGRGNFPPRFSGLQFPNYSSELNVNALELDDSALYLCASSGQGGNNEKLFFGSGTQLSVL.

The genes are TRBV14 and TRBJ1-2, with TRBD1 identical over 10 bases. The CDR3 sequence is 13 residues long. V was clipped by 1 base and J by 10 bases; unmatched bases: 3. Germline V gene lookup returns CDR1 SGHDN and CDR2 FVKESK. CDR3 residues: CASSQGTGGIYTF. The DNA for the CDR3 is TGTGCCAGCAGCCAAGGGACAGGGGGTATCTACACCTTC.

The V call is TRBV9, the J call TRBJ1-2; no firm D call. V gave up 1 base and J gave up 4 bases, with 14 bases separating them. Germline loops: CDR1 SGDLS, CDR2 YYNGEE. CDR3 length: 15 amino acids. CDR3 bases: TGTGCCAGCAGCGTAAACGTCAGGTCTCTCTATGGCTACACCTTC. Encoded protein: CASSVNVRSLYGYTF.

The V gene is TRBV7-2, the J gene TRBJ2-1; 10 nucleotides line up with TRBD2. The CDR3 contains 16 residues. Per germline, CDR1 SGHTA and CDR2 FQGNSA. The trim removed 2 bases at V and 3 bases at J, leaving 4 bases unmatched. The CDR3 protein is CASSLRTSGVYNEQFF. The CDR3 nucleotides read TGTGCCAGCAGCTTACGAACTAGCGGGGTCTACAATGAGCAGTTCTTC. Full variable domain (rest looked up from reference TRBV7-2 and TRBJ2-1): GAGVSQSPSNKVTEKGKDVELRCDPISGHTALYWYRQSLGQGLEFLIYFQGNSAPDKSGLPSDRFSAERTGGSVSTLTIQRTQQEDSAVYLCASSLRTSGVYNEQFFGPGTRLTVL.

The sample holds a few counts of this clone. The gene calls are TRBV15 and TRBJ2-5; maybe TRBD2 (5 bases). Trimming shortened V by 5 bases and J by 4 bases, and 17 bases separated the two germline ends. Germline V gene sequence: CDR1 LNHNV, CDR2 YYDKDF (reference sequence). The CDR3 length is 15 residues. DNA of the CDR3: TGTGCCACCAGCCCCTCTTTTGAGGGTCCAGAGACCCAGTACTTC. The encoded protein is CATSPSFEGPETQYF.

V gene TRBV27 combines with J gene TRBJ1-2; maybe TRBD1 (6 bases). The CDR3 has 15 residues. Germline CDR1 is MNHEY and CDR2 is SMNVEV (reference sequence). Trimming stripped 0 bases from V and 2 bases from J, with 10 bases between. The CDR3 here is CASSLSRGSNYGYTF. In DNA form, the CDR3 reads TGTGCCAGCAGTTTATCCAGGGGCTCCAACTATGGCTACACCTTC.

The chain has TRBV28 and TRBJ1-2; tentative D call: TRBD1 (5 bases). Per germline, CDR1 MDHEN and CDR2 SYDVKM. V lost 5 bases, J lost 6 bases, and 10 bases lay in between. This CDR3 region has 12 residues. The CDR3 protein is CASSLTENGYTF. The CDR3 DNA sequence: TGTGCCAGCAGTCTGACAGAGAATGGCTACACCTTC.

The V and J genes are TRBV6-4 and TRBJ2-7; 8 bases are a match to TRBD1. The CDR3 length is 14 residues. V lost 6 bases and J lost 2; bases outside the gene matches: 6. Germline CDR1 reads MRHNA; CDR2 reads SNTAGT. Written as DNA, the CDR3 is TGTGCCAGCAGGGCCAGACAGGGGACCTACGAGCAGTACTTC. Translating gives CASRARQGTYEQYF.

This rearrangement joins TRBV9 to TRBJ2-3, with TRBD2 identical over 8 bases. The CDR3 is 16 residues long. Germline V gene lookup returns CDR1 SGDLS and CDR2 YYNGEE. Germline trimming cut 0 bases from V and 1 base from J; bases unmatched to any gene: 4. The CDR3 bases are TGTGCCAGCAGCGTAGGGGTTAGCGGGGGCACAGATACGCAGTATTTT. It yields the protein CASSVGVSGGTDTQYF.